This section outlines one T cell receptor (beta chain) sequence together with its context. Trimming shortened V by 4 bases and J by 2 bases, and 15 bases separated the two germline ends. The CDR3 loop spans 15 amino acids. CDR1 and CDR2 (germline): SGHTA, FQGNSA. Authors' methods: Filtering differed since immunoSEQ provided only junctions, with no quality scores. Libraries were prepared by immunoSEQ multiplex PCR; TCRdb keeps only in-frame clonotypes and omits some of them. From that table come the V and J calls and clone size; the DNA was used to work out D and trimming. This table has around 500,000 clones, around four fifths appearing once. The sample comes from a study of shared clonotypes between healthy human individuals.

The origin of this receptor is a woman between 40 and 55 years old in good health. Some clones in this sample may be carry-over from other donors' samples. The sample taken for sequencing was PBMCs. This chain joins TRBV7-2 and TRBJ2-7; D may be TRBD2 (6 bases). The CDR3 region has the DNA TGTGCCAGCAGCTACGGGTCGAGGACTACCTACGAGCAGTACTTC. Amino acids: CASSYGSRTTYEQYF.